Listed here is a single TCR beta chain. Its antigen is currently unknown. TCRdb recomputed calls from the reads with MiXCR, one row per CDR3 protein. The data show some 230,000 distinct CDR3 sequences, 22% seen once. The length of the CDR3 is 17 residues. Germline lookup yields CDR1 LGHNA and CDR2 YNFKEQ. V was trimmed by 5 bases and J by 1 base, leaving 18 bases between them. This sample stems from a study of T cell repertoires in cytomegalovirus infection. Study-wide background: CMV infection plus the matching HLA type was flagged by public TCR beta signatures. Whole-study results and caveats: Dominating the ex vivo response were HLA-C-restricted CMV-specific TCR beta clonotypes. CMV carriers with the relevant HLA were identified by cumulative public TCR beta family frequency.

This chain connects TRBV4-2 to TRBJ2-1, with D maybe TRBD2 (7 bases). The sequence came from a human donor in good health (CMV status not recorded). Some clones in this sample may be carry-over from other donors' samples. Source material: CD8+ T cells from PBMCs. In DNA form, the CDR3 reads TGTGCCAGCAGCGGACTAAGGAGGGGGGGATCCTACAATGAGCAGTTCTTC. Translation gives CASSGLRRGGSYNEQFF.